A selection of T cell receptor beta chains follows, all from one sample in a study of shared clonotypes between healthy human individuals. Generated by immunoSEQ multiplex PCR, the TCRdb table keeps only in-frame clones and is missing some. The profile shows about 680,000 clones, around 67% of them singletons. Sequencing was performed on memory CD4+ T cells sorted from blood. The source of these receptors is a woman between 25 and 40 years old in good health. Each CDR3 is given with its conserved first and last residue. The D gene is left open where the match is weak. Part of the rows lack a size; the others show once, few, many or a class for expanded clones.

CDR3: CASSFRLAGVWETQYF
DNA: TGTGCCAGCAGTTTCCGACTAGCGGGAGTTTGGGAGACCCAGTACTTC
J: TRBJ2-5
size: -
V: TRBV28
D: TRBD2

CDR3: CASSPFRDYNEQFF
DNA: TGTGCCAGCAGCCCGTTCAGGGATTACAATGAGCAGTTCTTC
J: TRBJ2-1
size: -
V: TRBV7-2
D: -

CDR3: CASSLVKRLSYEQYF
DNA: TGTGCCAGCAGCTTAGTGAAGCGTCTCTCCTACGAGCAGTACTTC
J: TRBJ2-7
size: -
V: TRBV5-6
D: -

CDR3: CASSDSQGGLDEQFF
DNA: TGTGCCAGCAGTGACAGCCAGGGTGGACTCGATGAGCAGTTCTTC
J: TRBJ2-1
size: -
V: TRBV6-4
D: -

CDR3: CASRKGSSSYEQYF
DNA: TGTGCCAGCAGGAAGGGCTCTAGCTCCTACGAGCAGTACTTC
J: TRBJ2-7
size: -
V: TRBV7-8
D: -

CDR3: CASSIKVGHNEQFF
DNA: TGTGCCAGTAGTATAAAGGTTGGGCACAATGAGCAGTTCTTC
J: TRBJ2-1
size: -
V: TRBV19
D: -

CDR3: CASSLASGRGQETQYF
DNA: TGTGCCAGCAGCTTAGCTAGCGGGAGAGGGCAAGAGACCCAGTACTTC
J: TRBJ2-5
size: -
V: TRBV7-2
D: TRBD2

CDR3: CASSLGGSGSYEQYF
DNA: TGTGCCAGCAGCTTAGGGGGTAGCGGGAGCTACGAGCAGTACTTC
J: TRBJ2-7
size: once
V: TRBV7-6
D: TRBD2

CDR3: CASRPGSYEQYF
DNA: TGTGCCAGCAGGCCAGGGAGCTACGAGCAGTACTTC
J: TRBJ2-7
size: once
V: TRBV11-2
D: -

CDR3: CASSVRTSGKTYEQYF
DNA: TGTGCCAGCAGTGTACGGACTAGCGGGAAAACCTACGAGCAGTACTTC
J: TRBJ2-7
size: -
V: TRBV6-1
D: TRBD2

CDR3: CASRKTNTGELFF
DNA: TGTGCCAGCAGAAAGACGAACACCGGGGAGCTGTTTTTT
J: TRBJ2-2
size: once
V: TRBV11-3
D: -

CDR3: CASSSPASGYGRGFF
DNA: TGTGCCAGCAGTTCCCCGGCCAGCGGGTACGGCCGAGGTTTCTTT
J: TRBJ1-1
size: -
V: TRBV28
D: -

CDR3: CASSQVIWTGDNEKLFF
DNA: TGCGCCAGCAGCCAAGTGATCTGGACAGGAGATAATGAAAAACTGTTTTTT
J: TRBJ1-4
size: few
V: TRBV4-1
D: TRBD1

CDR3: CASSLRGQSGYTF
DNA: TGCGCCAGCAGCTTGAGGGGACAGTCTGGCTACACCTTC
J: TRBJ1-2
size: -
V: TRBV5-1
D: TRBD1

CDR3: CASSFQGGGNTEAFF
DNA: TGTGCCAGCAGCTTTCAGGGGGGAGGGAACACTGAAGCTTTCTTT
J: TRBJ1-1
size: once
V: TRBV11-2
D: TRBD1

CDR3: CASSTTTQGTWGAQYF
DNA: TGTGCCAGCAGCACTACCACCCAGGGGACCTGGGGGGCCCAGTACTTC
J: TRBJ2-5
size: few
V: TRBV6-6
D: -

CDR3: CASSPRMNTEAFF
DNA: TGTGCCAGCAGTCCGAGGATGAACACTGAAGCTTTCTTT
J: TRBJ1-1
size: -
V: TRBV27
D: -

CDR3: CASSHDNRGSNEKLFF
DNA: TGTGCCAGCAGCCATGATAACAGGGGGTCTAATGAAAAACTGTTTTTT
J: TRBJ1-4
size: -
V: TRBV7-9
D: TRBD1

CDR3: CASSHGQRTDTQYF
DNA: TGCGCCAGCAGTCATGGCCAACGCACAGATACGCAGTATTTT
J: TRBJ2-3
size: -
V: TRBV5-1
D: -

CDR3: CASSRASNYGYTF
DNA: TGTGCCAGCAGCCGGGCCTCCAACTATGGCTACACCTTC
J: TRBJ1-2
size: -
V: TRBV5-8
D: -

CDR3: CASSQKRFTDTQYF
DNA: TGTGCCAGCAGTCAGAAGAGGTTCACAGATACGCAGTATTTT
J: TRBJ2-3
size: -
V: TRBV2
D: -

CDR3: CASSNDRAPEQFF
DNA: TGTGCCAGCAGTAACGACAGGGCCCCTGAGCAGTTCTTC
J: TRBJ2-1
size: -
V: TRBV6-6
D: TRBD1

CDR3: CSVEVLGTGPYGYTF
DNA: TGCAGCGTTGAAGTCTTGGGGACAGGTCCCTATGGCTACACCTTC
J: TRBJ1-2
size: -
V: TRBV29-1
D: TRBD1

CDR3: CASSAGQGAVTEAFF
DNA: TGTGCCAGCAGCGCTGGACAGGGGGCTGTGACTGAAGCTTTCTTT
J: TRBJ1-1
size: -
V: TRBV11-3
D: TRBD1

CDR3: CASSLQGAYGYTF
DNA: TGTGCCAGCAGCTTACAGGGGGCGTATGGCTACACCTTC
J: TRBJ1-2
size: -
V: TRBV7-2
D: TRBD1

CDR3: CASTGTSAYNEQFF
DNA: TGTGCCAGTACCGGGACTAGCGCCTACAATGAGCAGTTCTTC
J: TRBJ2-1
size: -
V: TRBV11-1
D: TRBD2

CDR3: CASSRDPGVSEQYF
DNA: TGTGCCAGCAGTCGGGACCCGGGGGTATCCGAGCAGTACTTC
J: TRBJ2-7
size: few
V: TRBV6-5
D: -

CDR3: CSAAEVDTQYF
DNA: TGCAGTGCGGCAGAGGTGGATACGCAGTATTTT
J: TRBJ2-3
size: -
V: TRBV20-1
D: -

CDR3: CASSESGVYEQYF
DNA: TGCGCCAGCAGTGAGTCAGGGGTTTACGAGCAGTACTTC
J: TRBJ2-7
size: -
V: TRBV10-1
D: -

CDR3: CASSPSTSGRSYEQYF
DNA: TGTGCCAGCTCACCGTCTACTAGCGGGAGGTCCTACGAGCAGTACTTC
J: TRBJ2-7
size: -
V: TRBV18
D: TRBD2

CDR3: CASSFEQKIEKLFF
DNA: TGTGCCAGCAGTTTTGAACAGAAGATTGAAAAACTGTTTTTT
J: TRBJ1-4
size: -
V: TRBV28
D: -

CDR3: CASSGGLPGLFF
DNA: TGTGCCAGCAGTGGGGGACTTCCTGGGCTGTTTTTT
J: TRBJ2-2
size: few
V: TRBV2
D: -

CDR3: CASPPIGSPFRQGTQYF
DNA: TGTGCCAGTCCCCCAATTGGAAGTCCCTTCCGCCAAGGGACCCAGTACTTC
J: TRBJ2-5
size: -
V: TRBV19
D: -

CDR3: CAISESDRWYGYTF
DNA: TGTGCCATCAGTGAGTCAGACAGATGGTATGGCTACACCTTC
J: TRBJ1-2
size: -
V: TRBV10-3
D: -

CDR3: CASSLPPPGQLVNTEAFF
DNA: TGTGCCAGCAGCCTTCCTCCTCCGGGACAACTTGTGAACACTGAAGCTTTCTTT
J: TRBJ1-1
size: -
V: TRBV28
D: -

CDR3: CAISDLGAGGPADTQYF
DNA: TGTGCCATCAGTGACTTGGGAGCGGGAGGGCCTGCAGATACGCAGTATTTT
J: TRBJ2-3
size: -
V: TRBV10-3
D: TRBD2

CDR3: CASRRITEAFF
DNA: TGTGCCAGCAGGAGAATCACTGAAGCTTTCTTT
J: TRBJ1-1
size: few
V: TRBV28
D: -

CDR3: CASSPGRLGATEAFF
DNA: TGCGCCAGCAGCCCAGGACGGTTAGGGGCGACTGAAGCTTTCTTT
J: TRBJ1-1
size: -
V: TRBV5-1
D: -

CDR3: CASSFSRTGPNEQFF
DNA: TGCGCCAGCAGCTTCTCACGGACAGGTCCGAATGAGCAGTTCTTC
J: TRBJ2-1
size: -
V: TRBV5-1
D: TRBD1

CDR3: CASSFQIGVETQYF
DNA: TGTGCCAGCAGTTTCCAGATCGGGGTAGAGACCCAGTACTTC
J: TRBJ2-5
size: few
V: TRBV7-6
D: -

CDR3: CASSLSEAQETQYF
DNA: TGTGCCAGCAGTCTCTCGGAGGCACAAGAGACCCAGTACTTC
J: TRBJ2-5
size: once
V: TRBV28
D: -

CDR3: CAISDAAGEQYF
DNA: TGTGCCATCAGTGACGCTGCGGGGGAGCAGTACTTC
J: TRBJ2-7
size: -
V: TRBV10-3
D: -

CDR3: CASSAGGSYNEQFF
DNA: TGTGCCAGCAGCGCGGGAGGCTCCTACAATGAGCAGTTCTTC
J: TRBJ2-1
size: -
V: TRBV6-1
D: TRBD2

CDR3: CSARDLNTEAFF
DNA: TGCAGCGCCCGGGATCTAAACACTGAAGCTTTCTTT
J: TRBJ1-1
size: -
V: TRBV29-1
D: -

CDR3: CASSLSGDTGELFF
DNA: TGTGCCAGCAGTTTATCAGGGGACACCGGGGAGCTGTTTTTT
J: TRBJ2-2
size: -
V: TRBV28
D: -

CDR3: CASSVDRQPQHF
DNA: TGTGCCAGCAGTGTCGACAGACAGCCCCAGCATTTT
J: TRBJ1-5
size: -
V: TRBV6-6
D: -

CDR3: CASSSTTSAGELFF
DNA: TGCGCCAGCAGCTCCACGACTAGCGCAGGGGAGCTGTTTTTT
J: TRBJ2-2
size: once
V: TRBV5-1
D: TRBD2

CDR3: CASSQDSGTGNTIYF
DNA: TGTGCCAGCAGCCAAGACTCAGGGACTGGAAACACCATATATTTT
J: TRBJ1-3
size: -
V: TRBV4-2
D: -

CDR3: CASRRGPVYGYTF
DNA: TGTGCCAGTCGTCGAGGCCCGGTCTATGGCTACACCTTC
J: TRBJ1-2
size: -
V: TRBV19
D: -

CDR3: CASSPQRTGEAFF
DNA: TGTGCCAGCAGCCCACAAAGGACGGGTGAAGCTTTCTTT
J: TRBJ1-1
size: few
V: TRBV7-3
D: -

CDR3: CASSLFGGPGNIQYF
DNA: TGTGCCAGCAGTTTATTCGGGGGTCCAGGAAACATTCAGTACTTC
J: TRBJ2-4
size: once
V: TRBV28
D: -

CDR3: CASSQDGGGTSTDTQYF
DNA: TGTGCCAGCAGCCAAGATGGCGGGGGCACTAGCACAGATACGCAGTATTTT
J: TRBJ2-3
size: -
V: TRBV4-2
D: -

CDR3: CASSLTGLVGNPYEQYF
DNA: TGTGCCAGCAGTTTAACAGGGCTGGTCGGAAACCCCTACGAGCAGTACTTC
J: TRBJ2-7
size: -
V: TRBV28
D: -

CDR3: CASSPRQGLEQYF
DNA: TGTGCCAGCAGCCCTAGACAGGGCTTGGAGCAGTACTTC
J: TRBJ2-7
size: -
V: TRBV7-8
D: TRBD1

CDR3: CASSPLPGYNTEAFF
DNA: TGTGCCAGCTCACCACTTCCAGGGTACAACACTGAAGCTTTCTTT
J: TRBJ1-1
size: many
V: TRBV18
D: -

CDR3: CASSVGGELFF
DNA: TGTGCCAGCAGTGTAGGCGGGGAGCTGTTTTTT
J: TRBJ2-2
size: -
V: TRBV9
D: -

CDR3: CASSFGGNSNQPQHF
DNA: TGTGCCAGCAGCTTCGGGGGCAATAGCAATCAGCCCCAGCATTTT
J: TRBJ1-5
size: -
V: TRBV5-5
D: -

CDR3: CASTNRENQPQHF
DNA: TGTGCCAGCACCAACCGGGAGAATCAGCCCCAGCATTTT
J: TRBJ1-5
size: -
V: TRBV28
D: -

CDR3: CASKLTLARTDTQYF
DNA: TGTGCCAGCAAACTCACTCTAGCGCGCACAGATACGCAGTATTTT
J: TRBJ2-3
size: once
V: TRBV27
D: -

CDR3: CAHGQNNYGYTF
DNA: TGTGCCCACGGACAGAATAACTATGGCTACACCTTC
J: TRBJ1-2
size: -
V: TRBV2
D: -